This is a list of T cell receptor beta chains from one sample in a study of shared clonotypes between healthy human individuals. Using immunoSEQ multiplex PCR, the repertoire was profiled, and TCRdb retains in-frame clones only, with some absent. The profile covers roughly 590,000 clones, with just under 97% appearing a single time and less than 0.13% taken by the ten largest. The specimen sequenced was naive CD8+ T cells sorted from blood. Receptor source: a woman in her twenties or thirties in good health. The CDR3 runs from the conserved cysteine through the conserved F or W.

v_call cdr3_aa
TRBV15 CATSRGSAEIYEQYF
TRBV9 CASSVVGGQTEAFF
TRBV2 CASSEALPGRNNQPQHF
TRBV9 CASSYSGSNVETQYF
TRBV6-5 CASSPLAGGADTQYF
TRBV7-9 CASSLVPTGTSDGYTF
TRBV27 CASSYSAGGTSPLHF
TRBV7-9 CASSFGGATPRYEQYF
TRBV28 CASSFGTDNSPLHF
TRBV11-3 CASRIAGGPDTQYF
TRBV28 CASSPTVSNQPQHF
TRBV28 CASSITSGNYNEQFF
TRBV5-1 CASSLTGSRTRTGYEQYF
TRBV27 CASSAGGMNTEAFF
TRBV19 CASSINIKHRGYSTDTQYF
TRBV4-1 CASSQVGDRRDEQFF
TRBV9 CASSVPDSTGELFF
TRBV20-1 CSAMGDEQYF
TRBV19 CASSAQGASYSNQPQHF
TRBV6-1 CASSADRGLGNEQFF
TRBV27 CASISLGDRGDYEQYF
TRBV7-9 CASSLVQGITGELFF
TRBV18 CASSDSREFIEQFF
TRBV4-1 CASSQNPLTGSNTEAFF
TRBV19 CASSMGLGAQYF
TRBV5-1 CASSPLDSYEQYF